These 13 T cell receptor beta chains were all obtained from the same sample, sequenced in a study of beta chain features in type 1 diabetes. Every bit of the isolated RNA underwent reverse transcription, so sequencing read expressed TCRB transcripts. Method: immunoSEQ multiplex PCR; TCRdb's copy keeps in-frame clones and lacks some. Found here are about 900,000 clones, roughly 15% of them singletons; the top ten hold about 0.02%. The material sequenced was naive CD4+ T cells from blood. Source of these receptors: a woman younger than 30 in good health.

This clone was seen a few times. The chain carries TRBV13 and TRBJ2-3; D is unclear. CDR3 size: 15 residues. The V end lost 0 bases, the J end lost 2 bases, and 9 bases lay between the germline ends. Germline CDR1 PRHDT, CDR2 FYEKMQ (reference sequence). CDR3 nucleotides: TGTGCCAGCAGCTTAGGTGTCAGTCACACAGATACGCAGTATTTT. Translating gives CASSLGVSHTDTQYF. Variable domain in full (rest from reference TRBV13 and TRBJ2-3): AAGVIQSPRHLIKEKRETATLKCYPIPRHDTVYWYQQGPGQDPQFLISFYEKMQSDKGSIPDRFSAQQFSDYHSELNMSSLELGDSALYFCASSLGVSHTDTQYFGPGTRLTVL.

J is TRBJ2-7 and V is TRBV9; 8 nucleotides agree with TRBD1. The CDR3 has 13 residues. V lost 5 bases and J lost 6; bases outside the gene matches: 7. Germline V lookup: CDR1 SGDLS, CDR2 YYNGEE. The CDR3 nucleotides read TGTGCCAGCAGTCCGGACAGGGCTCGCGAGCAGTACTTC. It is translated as CASSPDRAREQYF.

The rearrangement uses TRBV2 and TRBJ1-2, with a weak D call TRBD1 (6 bases). The germline V gene encodes CDR1 SNHLY and CDR2 FYNNEI. The germline V and J ends were trimmed by 4 bases and 5 bases, with 11 bases remaining between them. This CDR3 spans 13 amino acids. This CDR3 is CASSGTVVYGYTF. CDR3 nucleotide sequence: TGTGCCAGCAGTGGGACAGTAGTTTATGGCTACACCTTC.

This clone was recorded a few times. The rearrangement uses TRBV5-1 and TRBJ1-1; D gene unclear. The V gene lost 1 base and the J gene lost 4 bases, with 20 bases spanning the gap. Germline loops: CDR1 SGHRS, CDR2 YFSETQ. There are 17 residues in the CDR3. The chain's CDR3 is CASSLSPWGTRSTEAFF. CDR3 coding DNA: TGCGCCAGCAGCTTGTCCCCGTGGGGTACACGGAGCACTGAAGCTTTCTTT.

In this sample, this clone turned up a few times. The CDR3 here is CASRKKLAGGRNNEQFF. The DNA of the CDR3 is TGCGCCAGCAGGAAGAAGCTAGCGGGAGGGCGCAACAATGAGCAGTTCTTC. This rearrangement joins TRBV4-3 to TRBJ2-1; 12 bases fit TRBD2. V lost 6 bases, J lost 5 bases, and 11 bases stayed unmatched. The CDR3 spans 17 residues. In germline, CDR1 is LGHNA, CDR2 YSLEER.

A few counts support this clone. The chain recombines TRBV10-3 with TRBJ2-2; 10 nucleotides align to TRBD2. V shed 4 bases, J shed 6 bases, and the junction held 8 bases outside the gene matches. Germline lookup yields CDR1 ENHRY and CDR2 SYGVKD. CDR3 size: 16 residues. CDR3 DNA: TGTGCCATCAGTGCTCGTAGCGGGAGGATTCCCGGGGAGCTGTTTTTT. Translated, it gives CAISARSGRIPGELFF.

There are a few counts of this clone. Other nucleotide sequences from this sample produce the same CDR3. CDR3 region: CASSLGQGAYEQYF. In DNA, the CDR3 is TGTGCCAGCAGCTTAGGGCAGGGGGCATACGAGCAGTACTTC. The rearrangement uses TRBV11-2 and TRBJ2-7, with 8 bases fitting TRBD1. The germline CDR1 and CDR2 sequences are SGHAT and FQNNGV. The CDR3 runs 14 residues. V lost 1 base and J lost 4; bases outside the gene matches: 3.

The chain carries TRBV15 and TRBJ1-4; D gene unclear. V lost 0 bases, J lost 8 bases, and 10 bases lay in between. The CDR3 loop spans 14 amino acids. CDR1 and CDR2 from the germline V gene are LNHNV and YYDKDF (reference sequence). The CDR3, as DNA: TGTGCCACCAGCAGAGATCCCCAACGAGAAAAACTGTTTTTT. The encoded protein is CATSRDPQREKLFF.

In DNA form, the CDR3 reads TGTGCCAGCAGCTTCGGGGTGGACAATGAGCAGTTCTTC. This gives the protein CASSFGVDNEQFF. The rearrangement links TRBV11-3 to TRBJ2-1, with D possibly matching TRBD2 (5 bases). This CDR3 contains 13 residues. Looked up from germline, CDR1 is SGHNT and CDR2 is YENEEA. V was clipped by 3 bases and J by 5 bases, with 8 bases between them.

This chain uses TRBV10-2 with TRBJ2-1, with 8 positions matching TRBD2. CDR1 WSHSY and CDR2 SAAADI come from the germline V gene. CDR3 length: 12 amino acids. J lost 13 bases, V lost 4 bases, and 6 bases had no gene match. CDR3 bases: TGCGCCAGCAGTGGACAGCGGGAGTCCCAGTTCTTC. Its protein is CASSGQRESQFF.

V is TRBV5-4 and J is TRBJ2-6; D not resolved. The CDR3 totals 16 residues. CDR1 is SGHNT, CDR2 YYREEE, per germline (reference sequence). Trimming removed 0 bases from V and 0 bases from J, with 7 bases in between. CDR3 sequence: CASSLVRGSGANVLTF. The CDR3 region has the DNA TGTGCCAGCAGCTTGGTCCGTGGCTCTGGGGCCAACGTCCTGACTTTC.

The chain combines TRBV13 with TRBJ1-2; D gene uncertain. Germline V gene sequence: CDR1 PRHDT, CDR2 FYEKMQ (reference sequence). The germline V and J ends were trimmed by 11 bases and 8 bases, with 18 bases remaining between them. The CDR3 consists of 12 residues. The CDR3 protein is CAGGPRLGGYTF. DNA for the CDR3: TGTGCCGGCGGACCGAGGCTAGGCGGCTACACCTTC.

This clone came up a few times. V and J are TRBV28 and TRBJ2-7; tentatively, D is TRBD2 (6 bases). Trimming left V 7 bases short and J 3 bases short, with 13 bases between. Germline assignment: CDR1 MDHEN and CDR2 SYDVKM. This CDR3 comprises 13 residues. The CDR3, as DNA: TGTGCCAGCAACGGGACTCCCGTCTACGAGCAGTACTTC. Translated, it gives CASNGTPVYEQYF. The complete variable domain, with remaining parts taken from reference TRBV28 and TRBJ2-7, reads DVKVTQSSRYLVKRTGEKVFLECVQDMDHENMFWYRQDPGLGLRLIYFSYDVKMKEKGDIPEGYSVSREKKERFSLILESASTNQTSMYLCASNGTPVYEQYFGPGTRLTVT.